These T cell receptor beta chains were read from a single sample in a study of response to subunit inactivated influenza vaccine. TCRdb processed the RT-PCR reads anew with MiXCR; each CDR3 protein has one entry. This table has a few hundred thousand distinct CDR3 sequences, 13% to 15% appearing once. The sample in question was PBMCs from blood, obtained roughly 12 days after vaccination. Receptors originate from a man aged 50-59 years who received an inactivated influenza vaccine. CDR3s include the opening cysteine and the closing phenylalanine or tryptophan. The order of the fields is clone size, V gene, J gene, D gene, CDR3 protein, CDR3 DNA. A D gene is named only where the DNA matches it firmly. Clone size is stated in some rows and not others, as once, few, many or a class when expanded.

few	TRBV7-3	TRBJ2-1	.	CASRFTGSSYNEQFF	TGTGCCAGCAGGTTCACAGGGAGCTCCTACAATGAGCAGTTCTTC
.	TRBV4-3	TRBJ2-7	.	CASSQDLDRYEQYF	TGCGCCAGCAGCCAAGATCTTGACCGCTACGAGCAGTACTTC
.	TRBV29-1	TRBJ2-2	.	CSVGTLTSFGELFF	TGCAGCGTTGGGACCCTGACTAGTTTCGGGGAGCTGTTTTTT
.	TRBV20-1	TRBJ2-5	TRBD2	CSASKSRSGRARLETQYF	TGCAGTGCTAGCAAATCTAGAAGCGGGAGGGCCAGGTTAGAGACCCAGTACTTC
few	TRBV11-2	TRBJ2-2	.	CASSRSLRQGGTGELFF	TGTGCCAGCAGCCGATCCCTGCGGCAGGGTGGGACCGGGGAGCTGTTTTTT
few	TRBV4-2	TRBJ1-2	.	CASSLEGINYGYTF	TGTGCCAGCAGCCTCGAGGGGATTAACTATGGCTACACCTTC
many	TRBV20-1	TRBJ2-2	.	CSARDHHAGELFF	TGCAGTGCTAGAGACCACCACGCCGGGGAGCTGTTTTTT
few	TRBV12-3/TRBV12-4	TRBJ2-7	.	CASSQDGTRVHEQYF	TGTGCCAGCAGCCAGGACGGAACGCGGGTCCACGAGCAGTACTTC
few	TRBV6-2/TRBV6-3	TRBJ2-7	.	CASRDGSYEQYF	TGTGCCAGCAGGGACGGTTCCTACGAGCAGTACTTC
.	TRBV11-2	TRBJ2-1	.	CASSSLRGYNEQFF	TGTGCCAGCAGCTCCCTCAGGGGATACAATGAGCAGTTCTTC
.	TRBV6-5	TRBJ1-4	.	CASSYGLKTASNEKLFF	TGTGCCAGCAGTTACGGTCTTAAGACAGCGTCTAATGAAAAACTGTTTTTT
.	TRBV5-6	TRBJ1-3	.	CASSLAVHGNTIYF	TGTGCCAGCAGCTTGGCCGTCCACGGAAACACCATATATTTT
.	TRBV7-9	TRBJ2-1	TRBD2	CASSPTSGSFHEQFF	TGTGCCAGCAGCCCGACTAGCGGGAGTTTCCATGAGCAGTTCTTC
.	TRBV15	TRBJ2-1	.	CATSRDMEGRDEQFF	TGTGCCACCAGCAGAGATATGGAGGGCCGCGATGAGCAGTTCTTC
few	TRBV5-1	TRBJ2-7	TRBD2	CASSLGPQTFRGRAYEQYF	TGCGCCAGCAGCTTGGGGCCCCAAACCTTTCGCGGGAGGGCCTACGAGCAGTACTTC
few	TRBV20-1	TRBJ2-1	TRBD2	CSARGSTSGRVYEQFF	TGCAGTGCTAGGGGTTCGACTAGCGGGAGAGTCTATGAGCAGTTCTTC
.	TRBV5-1	TRBJ2-2	TRBD2	CASSPSGSRDTGELFF	TGCGCCAGCAGCCCCAGCGGGAGTAGAGACACCGGGGAGCTGTTTTTT
.	TRBV20-1	TRBJ2-4	TRBD2	CSARGDKNIQYF	TGCAGTGCCCGGGGGGACAAAAACATTCAGTACTTC
few	TRBV4-3	TRBJ1-5	.	CASSQEAGASQPQHF	TGCGCCAGCAGCCAAGAAGCGGGGGCAAGTCAGCCCCAGCATTTT
.	TRBV7-2	TRBJ1-1	.	CASSLTGKGNTEAFF	TGTGCCAGCAGCTTAACGGGAAAAGGGAACACTGAAGCTTTCTTT
.	TRBV28	TRBJ1-2	TRBD1	CASSFSRDRARNYGYTF	TGTGCCAGCAGTTTTTCCCGGGACAGGGCTAGGAACTATGGCTACACCTTC
few	TRBV15	TRBJ2-1	.	CATSLVGKVNEQFF	TGTGCCACCAGCCTCGTGGGGAAAGTCAATGAGCAGTTCTTC
.	TRBV20-1	TRBJ2-7	TRBD2	CSARDWRGTYEQYF	TGCAGTGCTAGAGATTGGCGGGGGACCTACGAGCAGTACTTC
few	TRBV10-3	TRBJ2-1	TRBD2	CAIRKTSGRAYNEQFF	TGTGCCATCAGGAAAACTAGCGGGAGGGCCTACAATGAGCAGTTCTTC
once	TRBV27	TRBJ2-1	.	CASRAQFGEQFF	TGTGCCAGCAGGGCTCAGTTCGGTGAGCAGTTCTTC
once	TRBV24-1	TRBJ2-5	TRBD1	CATSDAGTGGETQYF	TGTGCCACCAGTGACGCCGGGACAGGGGGAGAGACCCAGTACTTC
.	TRBV14	TRBJ1-6	TRBD1	CASSQDRRGWSPLHF	TGTGCCAGCAGCCAAGATCGCAGGGGGTGGTCACCCCTCCACTTT
many	TRBV29-1	TRBJ2-1	TRBD1	CSVAGTGVGQQFF	TGCAGCGTGGCCGGGACAGGTGTAGGGCAGCAGTTCTTC
few	TRBV21-1	TRBJ2-7	.	CASSARPRDRGGYEQYF	TGTGCCAGCAGCGCCCGGCCCCGGGACAGGGGGGGCTACGAGCAGTACTTC
many	TRBV6-4	TRBJ2-6	.	CASSAGSGANVLTF	TGTGCCAGCAGTGCAGGCTCTGGGGCCAACGTCCTGACTTTC
few	TRBV4-3	TRBJ2-3	TRBD1	CASSQGGQGVDTQYF	TGCGCCAGCAGCCAAGGGGGACAGGGGGTGGATACGCAGTATTTT
.	TRBV20-1	TRBJ2-6	.	CSASGTASSGANVLTF	TGCAGTGCTAGTGGAACAGCCAGCTCTGGGGCCAACGTCCTGACTTTC
.	TRBV2	TRBJ2-7	.	CASSARDGSSYEQYF	TGTGCCAGCAGTGCCAGGGACGGCAGCTCCTACGAGCAGTACTTC
few	TRBV6-5	TRBJ2-1	.	CASSWAGGYNEQFF	TGTGCCAGCAGTTGGGCAGGCGGATACAATGAGCAGTTCTTC
few	TRBV6-5	TRBJ2-5	.	CASSYVRGQETQYF	TGTGCCAGCAGTTACGTCCGGGGGCAAGAGACCCAGTACTTC
few	TRBV7-9	TRBJ1-2	TRBD1	CASSLGTGGLGGYTF	TGTGCCAGCAGCCTAGGGACAGGGGGCTTAGGTGGCTACACCTTC
many	TRBV7-2	TRBJ2-2	.	CASTAGWVAGELFF	TGTGCCAGCACCGCAGGGTGGGTGGCCGGGGAGCTGTTTTTT
many	TRBV29-1	TRBJ2-7	TRBD1	CSVEGPGTGGDEQYF	TGCAGCGTTGAAGGGCCCGGGACAGGGGGTGACGAGCAGTACTTC
.	TRBV6-4	TRBJ1-2	.	CASSLTSDAYYGYTF	TGTGCCAGCAGCCTAACATCGGACGCCTACTATGGCTACACCTTC
many	TRBV7-9	TRBJ1-1	.	CASSLSVGNTEAFF	TGTGCCAGCAGCTTATCAGTCGGGAACACTGAAGCTTTCTTT
.	TRBV7-2	TRBJ1-2	.	CASSSWGGAPSYGYTF	TGTGCCAGCAGCTCCTGGGGGGGGGCGCCGAGCTATGGCTACACCTTC
few	TRBV12-3/TRBV12-4	TRBJ1-1	TRBD1	CASSPGGFTEAFF	TGTGCCAGCAGCCCAGGGGGGTTCACTGAAGCTTTCTTT
few	TRBV2	TRBJ2-5	.	CAIRDKGSQYF	TGTGCCATCCGGGACAAGGGGTCTCAGTACTTC
few	TRBV7-8	TRBJ2-2	TRBD2	CASSLNSGGAGGELFF	TGTGCCAGCAGCCTAAACTCCGGGGGGGCAGGAGGGGAGCTGTTTTTT
.	TRBV6-6	TRBJ1-5	.	CASRPQGGQPQHF	TGTGCCAGCAGACCCCAGGGCGGTCAGCCCCAGCATTTT
.	TRBV20-1	TRBJ1-5	TRBD1	CSADGDRYSNQPQHF	TGCAGTGCTGACGGGGACAGATATAGCAATCAGCCCCAGCATTTT
few	TRBV12-3/TRBV12-4	TRBJ2-1	.	CATRPIHRSYNEQFF	TGTGCCACACGACCGATACACCGCTCCTACAATGAGCAGTTCTTC
.	TRBV5-1	TRBJ2-5	.	CASSSRDPRSETQYF	TGCGCCAGCAGCTCTCGGGACCCCCGGTCGGAGACCCAGTACTTC
.	TRBV11-3	TRBJ2-1	TRBD2	CASTPGGGRGEQFF	TGTGCCAGCACCCCGGGGGGGGGCCGTGGTGAGCAGTTCTTC
.	TRBV6-2/TRBV6-3	TRBJ2-7	.	CASTNSAGAGDFPLSSYEQYF	TGTGCCAGCACCAACTCCGCCGGAGCGGGCGATTTCCCCCTTAGCTCCTACGAGCAGTACTTC
many	TRBV5-1	TRBJ2-1	TRBD2	CASSLVGLAGGPYNEQFF	TGCGCCAGCAGCTTGGTTGGACTAGCGGGAGGCCCATACAATGAGCAGTTCTTC
few	TRBV3-1	TRBJ2-1	.	CASSQSHVGDAEQFF	TGTGCCAGCAGCCAGTCGCACGTTGGCGACGCTGAGCAGTTCTTC
.	TRBV19	TRBJ2-4	TRBD1	CATRDRGLAKNIQYF	TGTGCCACCAGGGACAGGGGTCTGGCCAAAAACATTCAGTACTTC
few	TRBV7-2	TRBJ1-2	.	CASSLVFPLADYGYTF	TGTGCCAGCAGCTTAGTTTTCCCCTTGGCGGACTATGGCTACACCTTC
.	TRBV9	TRBJ2-2	TRBD2	CASSVSGGPPTGELFF	TGTGCCAGCAGCGTCTCGGGGGGGCCTCCCACCGGGGAGCTGTTTTTT